A selection of T cell receptor beta chains follows, all from one sample in a study of shared clonotypes between healthy human individuals. TCRdb keeps only in-frame clones here, not all; method: immunoSEQ multiplex PCR. The sample lists some 1.1 million clones, 70% to 80% occurring once. The sequenced sample consisted of memory CD4+ T cells from PBMCs. Receptors were obtained from a young man in good health. Some clones in this sample may be carry-over from other donors' samples. CDR3s include the opening cysteine and the closing phenylalanine or tryptophan.

V gene	CDR3 length	J gene	CDR3 protein
TRBV5-1	18	TRBJ2-2	CASSQGLAGVSSTGELFF
TRBV28	12	TRBJ1-2	CASSPLNYGYTF
TRBV18	15	TRBJ2-1	CASSPGQGGKDEQFF
TRBV9	20	TRBJ2-1	CASSVHPTSGLAGGGNEQFF
TRBV7-8	14	TRBJ1-2	CASSLLQGGRGYTF
TRBV18	14	TRBJ1-1	CASSPGVWSTEAFF
TRBV11-2	17	TRBJ2-5	CASVRTGGRHFQETQYF
TRBV29-1	13	TRBJ1-1	CSVVRTEGSEAFF
TRBV7-2	14	TRBJ1-1	CASSQRQVNTEAFF
TRBV7-9	16	TRBJ1-1	CASSPGGRAGDTEAFF
TRBV5-1	14	TRBJ2-5	CASSFGDVGETQYF
TRBV11-2	15	TRBJ2-3	CASSTGVAGTDTQYF
TRBV27	18	TRBJ1-5	CASSLSALGRWGNQPQHF
TRBV29-1	12	TRBJ1-1	CSVEVANTEAFF
TRBV19	15	TRBJ1-1	CASRGGAAANTEAFF
TRBV7-8	13	TRBJ2-5	CASSVGVLETQYF
TRBV5-1	14	TRBJ1-3	CASSQDSAGAGRVF
TRBV27	14	TRBJ2-7	CASSLARQGYEQYF
TRBV18	17	TRBJ2-1	CASSPNRPGQTYNEQFF
TRBV4-2	15	TRBJ1-3	CASSPRTGSGNTIYF
TRBV7-3	17	TRBJ2-1	CASSPTPGLAGVDEQFF
TRBV30	13	TRBJ2-1	CAWSKTSVDEQFF
TRBV5-1	14	TRBJ1-4	CASSRGQPNEKLFF
TRBV11-2	13	TRBJ1-4	CASKTPRYEKLFF
TRBV2	11	TRBJ2-3	CASSEMDTQYF
TRBV5-6	14	TRBJ1-1	CASLRAPGAAEAFF
TRBV6-6	14	TRBJ1-2	CASSSGQPSGGYTF
TRBV7-9	15	TRBJ2-1	CASSLGGLGYNEQFF
TRBV7-2	12	TRBJ1-5	CASSLNNQPQHF
TRBV12-5	16	TRBJ1-1	CASGLERGDQGREAFF
TRBV7-7	14	TRBJ2-1	CASSLGAGYNEQFF
TRBV7-2	18	TRBJ2-7	CASSLVAASGRASYEQYF
TRBV25-1	14	TRBJ1-6	CASRTSVGNSPLHF
TRBV6-1	12	TRBJ2-5	CASKGLGETQYF
TRBV7-9	12	TRBJ2-3	CAISRSTDTQYF
TRBV5-6	16	TRBJ2-2	CASSSLTSRNTGELFF
TRBV30	13	TRBJ2-1	CAWSVLAGVEQFF
TRBV28	15	TRBJ1-5	CASSSADRVNQPQHF
TRBV5-6	15	TRBJ2-4	CASINWGGSENIQYF
TRBV7-3	17	TRBJ2-3	CASSALPRGSGTDTQYF
TRBV2	14	TRBJ2-5	CASSPRTGQETQYF
TRBV5-1	15	TRBJ2-7	CASSRDGDLSDEQYF
TRBV7-9	11	TRBJ2-7	CASSLRGEQYF
TRBV10-3	15	TRBJ1-1	CAISELEGARAEAFF
TRBV7-9	17	TRBJ2-7	CASRPPVRGREYYEQYF
TRBV4-3	14	TRBJ2-7	CASRVSPLFYEQYF
TRBV6-5	16	TRBJ1-2	CASSYFRTGGASGYTF
TRBV5-6	11	TRBJ1-2	CASSAGRSYTF
TRBV6-1	13	TRBJ1-2	CASSETGTQQGIF
TRBV14	12	TRBJ1-5	CASSQGAQPQHF
TRBV19	13	TRBJ1-5	CASSILRNQPQHF
TRBV4-3	15	TRBJ2-5	CASSGGRGWKETQYF
TRBV14	18	TRBJ2-5	CASSQERAGGPRLETQYF
TRBV30	11	TRBJ2-2	CAWRGSGELFF
TRBV5-1	13	TRBJ1-2	CASSFDSHYGYTF
TRBV28	12	TRBJ1-5	CASQILNQPQHF
TRBV6-1	15	TRBJ1-2	CASSEASVTGYGYTF